These 10 T cell receptor beta chains originate from one sample sequenced in a study of cytomegalovirus exposure and HLA in healthy donors. TCRdb keeps only in-frame clones here, not all; method: immunoSEQ multiplex PCR. The data show approximately 260,000 clones, with about 86% seen just once and about 1.2% held by the top ten. Sequencing was carried out using PBMCs. Every receptor here comes from a woman between 25 and 40 years old in good health and CMV-seropositive.

This clone was seen many times. The V call is TRBV5-1, the J call TRBJ1-3; no firm D call. Deletions cut 1 base from V and 4 bases from J, with 3 bases between. CDR3 length equals 12 residues. Looked up from germline, CDR1 is SGHRS and CDR2 is YFSETQ. CDR3 residues: CASSLSGNTIYF. CDR3 in DNA: TGCGCCAGCAGCTTGTCGGGAAACACCATATATTTT.

J is TRBJ1-1 and V is TRBV30; no firm D call. Germline V CDR1 and CDR2: GTSNPN, SVGIG (reference sequence). V shed 0 bases and J shed 0 bases, with 5 bases lying between them. The CDR3 is 13 amino acids. CDR3 sequence reads: CAWSVQMNTEAFF. In DNA form, the CDR3 reads TGTGCCTGGAGTGTACAGATGAACACTGAAGCTTTCTTT. Together with reference TRBV30 and TRBJ1-1, the CDR3 gives the full variable domain: SQTIHQWPATLVQPVGSPLSLECTVEGTSNPNLYWYRQAAGRGLQLLFYSVGIGQISSEVPQNLSASRPQDRQFILSSKKLLLSDSGFYLCAWSVQMNTEAFFGQGTRLTVV.

This chain uses TRBV7-3 with TRBJ1-1; D is perhaps TRBD1 (6 bases). The V end lost 4 bases, the J end lost 2 bases, and 14 bases lay between the germline ends. Germline assignment: CDR1 SGHTA and CDR2 FQGTGA. The CDR3 has 15 amino acids. The CDR3 sequence: CASSYLGGLNTEAFF. The CDR3 DNA follows: TGTGCCAGCAGCTACTTAGGGGGTCTAAACACTGAAGCTTTCTTT. Combining the CDR3 with reference TRBV7-3 and TRBJ1-1 gives the whole variable domain GAGVSQTPSNKVTEKGKYVELRCDPISGHTALYWYRQSLGQGPEFLIYFQGTGAADDSGLPNDRFFAVRPEGSVSTLKIQRTERGDSAVYLCASSYLGGLNTEAFFGQGTRLTVV.

V is TRBV4-1 and J is TRBJ2-1; TRBD2 matches 12 bases. The CDR3 is 18 residues long. Germline V gene sequence: CDR1 MGHRA, CDR2 YSYEKL. Trimming cost V 2 bases and J 2 bases; bases outside gene matches: 7. The CDR3 sequence: CASSQRRTSGTTYNEQFF. The CDR3 bases are TGCGCCAGCAGCCAACGCCGGACTAGCGGGACCACCTACAATGAGCAGTTCTTC.

The chain employs TRBV7-6 and TRBJ2-5; 14 nucleotides agree with TRBD2. Looked up from germline, CDR1 is SGHVS and CDR2 is FNYEAQ. Trimming at V came to 5 bases and at J to 4 bases, leaving 15 bases not matched to a gene. The CDR3 totals 19 residues. CDR3 coding DNA: TGTGCCAGCAGCCCGGGGACTAGCGGGAGAGCGGTAGGAGGAGAGACCCAGTACTTC. It encodes CASSPGTSGRAVGGETQYF.

The chain is built from TRBV27 and TRBJ2-7; TRBD2 aligns across 7 bases. Trimming removed 3 bases from V and 2 bases from J; junction bases left unmatched: 10. This CDR3 spans 16 amino acids. The germline CDR1 and CDR2 sequences are MNHEY and SMNVEV (reference sequence). CDR3 loop: CASSFLPGGPTYEQYF. The DNA for the CDR3 is TGTGCCAGCAGTTTTCTCCCGGGGGGACCGACCTACGAGCAGTACTTC.

The chain has TRBV10-2 and TRBJ2-7; 7 bases fit TRBD2. The CDR3 has 13 residues. Germline values: CDR1 WSHSY, CDR2 SAAADI. V was clipped by 3 bases and J by 4 bases; unmatched bases: 3. CDR3 sequence reads: CASSDLAEYEQYF. The CDR3 coding sequence is TGCGCCAGCAGTGATCTAGCGGAGTACGAGCAGTACTTC.

V gene TRBV5-1 combines with J gene TRBJ2-3, with D tentatively TRBD2 (6 bases). Looked up from germline, CDR1 is SGHRS and CDR2 is YFSETQ. Trimming shortened V by 0 bases and J by 1 base, and 9 bases separated the two germline ends. The CDR3 is 15 amino acids. The CDR3 spells CASSLEWGGTDTQYF. The CDR3 DNA reads TGCGCCAGCAGCTTGGAGTGGGGGGGCACAGATACGCAGTATTTT.

The chain links TRBV29-1 to TRBJ2-1; 12 positions match TRBD2. V shed 4 bases, J shed 10 bases, and the junction held 11 bases outside the gene matches. CDR1 and CDR2 from the germline V gene are SQVTM and ANQGSEA. The CDR3 has 15 residues. The CDR3 loop reads CSVVGLAGGAEEQFF. In DNA, the CDR3 is TGCAGCGTTGTCGGCCTAGCGGGAGGGGCAGAGGAGCAGTTCTTC.

The chain has TRBV29-1 and TRBJ1-1; no clear D gene. Germline V gene sequence: CDR1 SQVTM, CDR2 ANQGSEA. V was cut by 3 bases and J by 7 bases, with 9 bases left in between. The CDR3 is 11 residues long. The CDR3 region has the DNA TGCAGCGTTGATAGTCGGTTTGAAGCTTTCTTT. It is translated as CSVDSRFEAFF.